Shown below are 4 T cell receptor beta chains from a single sample sequenced in a study of T cells after yellow fever vaccination. In TCRdb, the 5' RACE reads were re-called with MiXCR into one record per CDR3 protein. This table holds some 340,000 distinct CDR3 sequences, approximately 11% found once. Sequencing was performed on CD4+ T cells sorted from PBMCs, taken 45 days after the yellow fever booster vaccination. These receptor sequences come from a man between 18 and 29 years old who received the YFV17D yellow fever vaccine.

This chain links TRBV9 with TRBJ2-3, with D tentatively TRBD2 (6 bases). This CDR3 is built from 15 residues. Germline V gene data show CDR1 as SGDLS and CDR2 as YYNGEE. V was pared by 0 bases and J by 2 bases, with 10 bases between. The CDR3 region has the DNA TGTGCCAGCAGCGTAGGTCGGGGGTACACAGATACGCAGTATTTT. It specifies CASSVGRGYTDTQYF.

This clonotype was detected many times. The rearrangement uses TRBV5-6 and TRBJ2-7; D gene unclear. The germline gives CDR1 SGHDT, CDR2 YYEEEE. With 0 bases removed from V and 2 bases from J, the gap between germline ends came to 9 bases. CDR3 length: 14 residues. In DNA, the CDR3 is TGTGCCAGCAGCTTGGGCGTCACTACCTACGAGCAGTACTTC. Its translation: CASSLGVTTYEQYF.

Concerning this clonotype itself: A read error is likely, as this CDR3 ends without the conserved phenylalanine or tryptophan. The limits of the CDR3 on the DNA are not certain, so only TCRdb's listed CDR3 is given. V usage is TRBV4-3 and J usage is TRBJ1-2. The germline CDR1 and CDR2 sequences are LGHNA and YSLEER. The CDR3 adds up to 14 amino acids, both ends counted. CDR3 in amino acids: CASSQDVGGGTPEI.

This chain uses TRBV4-3 with TRBJ1-6; D perhaps matches TRBD1 (6 bases). Germline CDR1 LGHNA, CDR2 YSLEER. The CDR3 totals 19 residues. The V end was cut by 2 bases, the J end by 0 bases, with 17 bases between. CDR3 sequence: CASSQLPQGRSSYNSPLHF. The DNA of the CDR3 is TGCGCCAGCAGCCAACTACCACAGGGTCGGAGCTCCTATAATTCACCCCTCCACTTT.